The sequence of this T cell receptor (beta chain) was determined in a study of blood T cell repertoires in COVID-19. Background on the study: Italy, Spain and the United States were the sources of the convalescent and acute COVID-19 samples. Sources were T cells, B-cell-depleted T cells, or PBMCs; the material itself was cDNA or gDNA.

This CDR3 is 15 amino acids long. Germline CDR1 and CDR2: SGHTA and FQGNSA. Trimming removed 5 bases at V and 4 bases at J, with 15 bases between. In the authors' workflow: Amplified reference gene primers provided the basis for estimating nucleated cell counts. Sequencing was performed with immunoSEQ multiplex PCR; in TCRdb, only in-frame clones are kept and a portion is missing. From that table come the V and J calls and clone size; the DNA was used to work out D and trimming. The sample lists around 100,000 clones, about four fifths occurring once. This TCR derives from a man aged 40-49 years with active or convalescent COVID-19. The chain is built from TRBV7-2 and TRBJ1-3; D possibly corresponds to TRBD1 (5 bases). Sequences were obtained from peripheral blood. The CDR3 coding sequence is TGTGCCAGCAGCCCCCAGGGTGGGGCCGGAAACACCATATATTTT. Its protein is CASSPQGGAGNTIYF.